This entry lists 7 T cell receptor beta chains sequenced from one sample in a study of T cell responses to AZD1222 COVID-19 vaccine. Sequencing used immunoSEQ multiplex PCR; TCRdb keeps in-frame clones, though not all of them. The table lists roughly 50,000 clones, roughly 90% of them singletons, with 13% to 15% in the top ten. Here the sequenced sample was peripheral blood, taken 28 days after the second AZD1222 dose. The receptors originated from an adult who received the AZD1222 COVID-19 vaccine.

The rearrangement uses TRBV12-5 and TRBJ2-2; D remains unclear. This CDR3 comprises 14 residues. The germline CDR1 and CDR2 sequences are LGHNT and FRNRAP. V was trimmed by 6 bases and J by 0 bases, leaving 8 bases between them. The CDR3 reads CASGTGTNTGELFF. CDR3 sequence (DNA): TGTGCTAGTGGGACGGGTACGAACACCGGGGAGCTGTTTTTT. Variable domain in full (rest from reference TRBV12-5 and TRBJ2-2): DARVTQTPRHKVTEMGQEVTMRCQPILGHNTVFWYRQTMMQGLELLAYFRNRAPLDDSGMPKDRFSAEMPDATLATLKIQPSEPRDSAVYFCASGTGTNTGELFFGEGSRLTVL.

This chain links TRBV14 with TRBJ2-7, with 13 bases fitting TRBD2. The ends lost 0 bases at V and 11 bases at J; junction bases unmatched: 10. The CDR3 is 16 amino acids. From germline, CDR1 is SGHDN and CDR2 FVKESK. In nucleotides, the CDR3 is TGTGCCAGCAGCCAAGAGAAGGGACTAGCGGGATCTGTGAAGTACTTC. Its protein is CASSQEKGLAGSVKYF.

CDR3 DNA: TGTGCCAGCAGCTTCGGAGCGGATACGCAGTATTTT. It specifies CASSFGADTQYF. V gene TRBV11-2 combines with J gene TRBJ2-3; D is ambiguous. The CDR3 runs 12 residues. V was cut by 3 bases and J by 6 bases, with 7 bases left in between. Looked up from germline, CDR1 is SGHAT and CDR2 is FQNNGV. The full variable domain, rest sourced from reference TRBV11-2 and TRBJ2-3, is EAGVAQSPRYKIIEKRQSVAFWCNPISGHATLYWYQQILGQGPKLLIQFQNNGVVDDSQLPKDRFSAERLKGVDSTLKIQPAKLEDSAVYLCASSFGADTQYFGPGTRLTVL.

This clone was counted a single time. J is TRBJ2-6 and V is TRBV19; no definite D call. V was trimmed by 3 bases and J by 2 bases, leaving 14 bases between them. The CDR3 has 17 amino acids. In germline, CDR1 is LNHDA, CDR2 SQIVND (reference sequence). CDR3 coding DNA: TGTGCCAGTAGTATTCTTGGGGTTTGGACTGGGGCCAACGTCCTGACTTTC. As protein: CASSILGVWTGANVLTF. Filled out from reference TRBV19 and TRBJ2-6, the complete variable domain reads DGGITQSPKYLFRKEGQNVTLSCEQNLNHDAMYWYRQDPGQGLRLIYYSQIVNDFQKGDIAEGYSVSREKKESFPLTVTSAQKNPTAFYLCASSILGVWTGANVLTFGAGSRLTVL.

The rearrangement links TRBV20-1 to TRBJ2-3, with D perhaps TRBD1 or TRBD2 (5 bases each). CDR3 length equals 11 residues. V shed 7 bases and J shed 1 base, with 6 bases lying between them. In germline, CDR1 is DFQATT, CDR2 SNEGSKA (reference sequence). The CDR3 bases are TGCAGTGGAGGGGGCACAGATACGCAGTATTTT. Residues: CSGGGTDTQYF.

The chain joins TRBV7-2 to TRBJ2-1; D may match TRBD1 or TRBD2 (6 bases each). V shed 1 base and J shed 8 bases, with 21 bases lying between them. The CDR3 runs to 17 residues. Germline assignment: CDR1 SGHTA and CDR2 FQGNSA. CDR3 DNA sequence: TGTGCCAGCAGCTTAGGTACGGGCGGGATCAAGGGGGATGAGCAGTTCTTC. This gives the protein CASSLGTGGIKGDEQFF.

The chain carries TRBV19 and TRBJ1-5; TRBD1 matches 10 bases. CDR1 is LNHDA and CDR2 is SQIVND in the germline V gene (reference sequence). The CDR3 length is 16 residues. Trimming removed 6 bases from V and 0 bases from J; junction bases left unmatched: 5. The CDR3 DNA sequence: TGTGCCAGTAGCGAGACAGGGGGCCTTAGCAATCAGCCCCAGCATTTT. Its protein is CASSETGGLSNQPQHF.